The T cell receptor (beta chain) under discussion was sequenced for a study of cytomegalovirus exposure and HLA in healthy donors. General study results and limits: V segments that were indistinguishable, TRBV6-2 and TRBV6-3 among them, were omitted from analysis.

In the case of this clone: The target antigen is unknown.

Trimming cost V 3 bases and J 2 bases; bases outside gene matches: 5. CDR1 is WNHNN, CDR2 SYGVQD, per germline (reference sequence). The CDR3 spans 16 residues. PCR primers comprised 60 Vbeta and 13 Jbeta primers. Profiled with immunoSEQ multiplex PCR; TCRdb holds only in-frame clones, not every one. The sample yields 150,000 to 200,000 clones, about 75% seen once. The receptor's source is a man aged 35 to 55 in good health and CMV-seropositive. The chain uses TRBV10-1 and TRBJ2-7; 12 nucleotides align to TRBD2. Input material: PBMCs. DNA of the CDR3: TGCGCCAGCAGTGATCCCGGACTAGCGGGAACCTACGAGCAGTACTTC. Residues: CASSDPGLAGTYEQYF.